The 30 T cell receptor beta chains listed next were all sequenced from one sample in a study of pediatric ulcerative colitis. Sequencing was performed with immunoSEQ multiplex PCR; in TCRdb, only in-frame clones are kept and a portion is missing. The sample includes roughly 64,000 clones, 80% to 90% of them seen just once. Sequencing used blood. The receptors were sampled from a boy between 10 and 17 years old with severe ulcerative colitis.

The rearrangement uses TRBV13 and TRBJ2-1; 7 bases are a match to TRBD1. V gave up 2 bases and J gave up 5 bases; unmatched junction bases: 6. In germline, CDR1 is PRHDT, CDR2 FYEKMQ (reference sequence). The CDR3 has 15 amino acids. The CDR3 DNA reads TGTGCCAGCAGCTTATTTCGGGACAGCAACAATGAGCAGTTCTTC. Its protein product is CASSLFRDSNNEQFF.

The genes are TRBV6-6 and TRBJ2-1; 7 nucleotides match TRBD1. This CDR3 spans 14 amino acids. Germline assignment: CDR1 MNHNY and CDR2 SVGAGI (reference sequence). V shed 6 bases and J 8 bases; nucleotides not matched to a gene: 10. The CDR3 sequence is CASSYGQAMDEQFF. The CDR3 DNA reads as TGTGCCAGCAGCTACGGACAGGCTATGGATGAGCAGTTCTTC.

On this clone itself: Sequence at one end of the junction differs from germline and may be a read error. The sample contains more than one DNA sequence encoding this CDR3. The V gene is TRBV5-6, the J gene TRBJ1-1; D not certain. CDR1 is SGHDT, CDR2 YYEEEE, per germline. This CDR3 is built from 13 residues. CDR3 sequence reads: CASSPAQNTEAFF. In DNA form, the CDR3 reads TGTGCCAGCAGCCCCGCCCAGAACACTGAGGCTTTCTTT.

V gene TRBV10-3 combines with J gene TRBJ2-7; TRBD1 agrees at 9 bases. This CDR3 is 14 amino acids long. The junction had 3 bases not matched to a gene; V was cut back by 3 bases and J by 3 bases. The germline CDR1 and CDR2 sequences are ENHRY and SYGVKD. The CDR3 spells CAISETGQGYEQYF. CDR3 bases: TGTGCCATCAGTGAAACGGGACAGGGCTACGAGCAGTACTTC.

The chain uses TRBV2 and TRBJ2-5, with 7 positions matching TRBD1. Germline V gives CDR1 SNHLY, CDR2 FYNNEI. Trimming took 0 bases from V and 5 from J; bases not matched to a gene: 6. The CDR3 is 15 residues long. The CDR3 region has the DNA TGTGCCAGCAGTGAAGCGCGGACAGGCCGGGAGACCCAGTACTTC. This codes for CASSEARTGRETQYF.

The chain has TRBV6-4 and TRBJ2-7, with D perhaps TRBD2 (6 bases). Deletions cut 4 bases from V and 3 bases from J, with 25 bases between. The germline V gene encodes CDR1 MRHNA and CDR2 SNTAGT. The CDR3 contains 18 residues. CDR3 amino acids: CASSGGRWVAGKNYEQYF. In DNA, the CDR3 is TGTGCCAGCAGTGGGGGAAGATGGGTGGCGGGAAAAAACTACGAGCAGTACTTC.

This clone was found a few times. J is TRBJ2-2 and V is TRBV10-1; D is unresolved. The CDR3 loop spans 14 amino acids. Per the germline V gene, CDR1 is WNHNN and CDR2 is SYGVQD (reference sequence). Trimming removed 2 bases at V and 6 bases at J, with 10 bases between. CDR3 sequence reads: CASSEAQWPGELFF. CDR3 in DNA: TGCGCCAGCAGTGAGGCTCAGTGGCCCGGGGAGCTGTTTTTT.

A note on this clone: A read error may account for a junction end that differs from germline. This chain uses TRBV4-1 with TRBJ1-2; D gene ambiguous. The V gene's germline CDR1 is MGHRA and CDR2 YSYEKL. This CDR3 spans 15 amino acids. Written as DNA, the CDR3 is TGCGCCAGCAGCAAAGATCCTGGGCAGGCGTATGGCTACACCTTC. This codes for CASSKDPGQAYGYTF.

This clone was detected only once. The chain uses TRBV4-1 and TRBJ2-7; D not certain. Trimming left V 0 bases short and J 5 bases short, with 23 bases between. CDR3 length equals 18 residues. The V gene's germline CDR1 is MGHRA and CDR2 YSYEKL. This CDR3 reads CASSQDVVWFRPGHEQYF. The CDR3 coding sequence is TGCGCCAGCAGCCAAGATGTCGTTTGGTTTCGACCCGGCCACGAGCAGTACTTC.

The chain employs TRBV5-4 and TRBJ2-3; maybe TRBD2 (7 bases). V lost 4 bases to trimming and J lost 0 bases, with 18 bases between them. In germline, CDR1 is SGHNT, CDR2 YYREEE (reference sequence). This CDR3 spans 17 amino acids. The CDR3 is CASSGGGGAPSTDTQYF. Here the CDR3 DNA reads TGTGCCAGCAGCGGGGGGGGCGGAGCACCTAGCACAGATACGCAGTATTTT.

The rearrangement joins TRBV6-1 to TRBJ1-2; D is unresolved. Looked up from germline, CDR1 is MNHNS and CDR2 is SASEGT. Trimming left V 0 bases short and J 5 bases short, with 13 bases between. The CDR3 length is 15 residues. The CDR3 protein is CASSEALVGFYGYTF. CDR3 in DNA: TGTGCCAGCAGTGAAGCGCTTGTGGGTTTTTATGGCTACACCTTC.

This chain uses TRBV4-3 with TRBJ2-1; TRBD2 matches at 9 bases. V lost 3 bases and J lost 0; bases outside the gene matches: 3. The CDR3 is 16 amino acids. Germline V lookup: CDR1 LGHNA, CDR2 YSLEER. The CDR3 DNA is TGCGCCAGCAGCCATGAAGCGGGAGGCTCCTACAATGAGCAGTTCTTC. Residues: CASSHEAGGSYNEQFF.

This chain uses TRBV7-2 with TRBJ1-1, with 7 bases identical to TRBD1. CDR1 is SGHTA, CDR2 FQGNSA, per germline. This CDR3 has 14 residues. V trimming: 6 bases; J trimming: 2 bases; junction bases outside the gene matches: 6. CDR3 sequence: CASRYTGDNTEAFF. The CDR3 nucleotides are TGTGCCAGCAGGTATACAGGGGATAACACTGAAGCTTTCTTT.

The chain couples TRBV7-2 to TRBJ2-7, with 9 bases fitting TRBD1. V lost 5 bases, J lost 3 bases, and 8 bases stayed unmatched. CDR1 is SGHTA, CDR2 FQGNSA, per germline. CDR3 length: 15 residues. CDR3 in amino acids: CASSLIGGQGYEQYF. DNA of the CDR3: TGTGCCAGCAGCCTCATAGGGGGACAGGGCTACGAGCAGTACTTC.

The gene calls are TRBV19 and TRBJ1-1; TRBD1 agrees at 8 bases. CDR1 and CDR2 (germline): LNHDA, SQIVND (reference sequence). The junction had 2 bases not matched to a gene; V was cut back by 4 bases and J by 1 base. This CDR3 spans 14 amino acids. Written as DNA, the CDR3 is TGTGCCAGTAGTACCGGGACAGGGAACACTGAAGCTTTCTTT. Translated: CASSTGTGNTEAFF.

V gene TRBV18 combines with J gene TRBJ2-7, with a possible D match to TRBD1 (5 bases). Trimming shortened V by 4 bases and J by 6 bases, and 10 bases separated the two germline ends. Germline loops: CDR1 KGHSH, CDR2 LQKENI. The CDR3 is 12 amino acids. CDR3: CASSLRGGEQYF. CDR3 nucleotide sequence: TGTGCCAGCTCACTAAGGGGTGGCGAGCAGTACTTC.

The chain uses TRBV10-3 and TRBJ2-1, with TRBD2 matching over 10 bases. CDR1 is ENHRY and CDR2 is SYGVKD in the germline V gene. CDR3 length: 15 amino acids. With 4 bases clipped from V and 3 bases from J, the junction kept 3 bases outside the gene matches. CDR3 sequence reads: CAISATSGNYNEQFF. The CDR3 DNA follows: TGTGCCATCAGTGCCACTAGCGGGAACTACAATGAGCAGTTCTTC.

The chain couples TRBV7-2 to TRBJ2-5, with D perhaps matching TRBD2 (6 bases). The better agreement between TRBJ2-7 and the DNA end casts doubt on the J call. The germline gives CDR1 SGHTA, CDR2 FQGNSA. The CDR3 is 14 amino acids. This CDR3 reads CASSLAGRPYEQYF. CDR3 DNA sequence: TGTGCCAGCAGCTTGGCAGGGAGGCCCTACGAGCAGTACTTC.

The V and J genes are TRBV6-5 and TRBJ2-5, with unresolved D. The CDR3 has 15 amino acids. The ends were cut back, 4 bases at V and 5 bases at J, with 17 bases in the middle. Per germline, CDR1 MNHEY and CDR2 SVGAGI. CDR3 residues: CASSSPTSGPETQYF. CDR3 coding DNA: TGTGCCAGCAGTTCCCCAACCTCAGGCCCCGAGACCCAGTACTTC.

The gene calls are TRBV5-8 and TRBJ2-5; TRBD2 might be the D (7 bases). The CDR3 consists of 14 residues. The ends were cut back, 7 bases at V and 4 bases at J, with 17 bases in the middle. Germline V gives CDR1 SGHTS, CDR2 YDEGEE. Written as DNA, the CDR3 is TGTGCCAGCGGAGGGGACCGGGGGGCAGAGACCCAGTACTTC. The encoded protein is CASGGDRGAETQYF. The whole variable domain, filled in from reference TRBV5-8 and TRBJ2-5, reads EAGVTQSPTHLIKTRGQQATLRCSPISGHTSVYWYQQALGLGLQFLLWYDEGEERNRGNFPPRFSGRQFPNYSSELNVNALELEDSALYLCASGGDRGAETQYFGPGTRLLVL.

The genes are TRBV7-2 and TRBJ2-4, with unresolved D. Germline CDR1 is SGHTA and CDR2 is FQGNSA. The CDR3 loop spans 14 amino acids. Between the trimmed V and J ends, which lost 3 bases and 5 bases, there was a span of 11 bases. This chain's CDR3 is CASSFNQIQNIQYF. Here the CDR3 DNA reads TGTGCCAGCAGCTTTAATCAGATCCAAAACATTCAGTACTTC. The whole variable domain, remainder taken from reference TRBV7-2 and TRBJ2-4, is GAGVSQSPSNKVTEKGKDVELRCDPISGHTALYWYRQSLGQGLEFLIYFQGNSAPDKSGLPSDRFSAERTGGSVSTLTIQRTQQEDSAVYLCASSFNQIQNIQYFGAGTRLSVL.

This sequence joins TRBV6-1 and TRBJ1-2; perhaps TRBD1 as D (5 bases). The length of the CDR3 is 16 residues. CDR1 and CDR2 (germline): MNHNS, SASEGT. V lost 0 bases and J lost 2, with 13 bases in between. CDR3 region: CASSEARTQYNYGYTF. The CDR3 DNA is TGTGCCAGCAGTGAAGCCCGGACACAATACAACTATGGCTACACCTTC.

V and J are TRBV5-1 and TRBJ2-7; D uncertain. V was trimmed by 4 bases and J by 2 bases, leaving 10 bases between them. This CDR3 has 13 residues. Per the germline V gene, CDR1 is SGHRS and CDR2 is YFSETQ. CDR3 nucleotide sequence: TGCGCCAGCAGCCCGGCGCTGGCCTACGAGCAGTACTTC. It translates to CASSPALAYEQYF.

The V call is TRBV7-9, the J call TRBJ1-3; 7 nucleotides align to TRBD1. J was trimmed by 0 bases and V by 4 bases; bases with no gene match: 3. This CDR3 contains 15 residues. Looked up from germline, CDR1 is SEHNR and CDR2 is FQNEAQ (reference sequence). The CDR3 region has the DNA TGTGCCAGCAGCTGGGGACAGACCTCTGGAAACACCATATATTTT. This gives the protein CASSWGQTSGNTIYF.

This clone came up a few times. V is TRBV19 and J is TRBJ1-5; 7 bases match TRBD1. The germline V gene has CDR1 LNHDA and CDR2 SQIVND (reference sequence). Losses at the gene ends were 1 base for V and 5 bases for J; bases not matched to a gene: 5. This CDR3 is 15 amino acids long. For the CDR3, the DNA is TGTGCCAGTAGTATAGGACAGGGAGGTGATCAGCCCCAGCATTTT. Translation gives CASSIGQGGDQPQHF. Variable domain in full (rest from reference TRBV19 and TRBJ1-5): DGGITQSPKYLFRKEGQNVTLSCEQNLNHDAMYWYRQDPGQGLRLIYYSQIVNDFQKGDIAEGYSVSREKKESFPLTVTSAQKNPTAFYLCASSIGQGGDQPQHFGDGTRLSIL.

This clone was counted once. This chain joins TRBV7-8 and TRBJ2-5; the D call may be TRBD1 or TRBD2 (5 bases each). The CDR3 has 16 residues. Germline CDR1 and CDR2: SGHVS and FQNEAQ. The ends were cut back, 1 base at V and 2 bases at J, with 14 bases in the middle. CDR3 nucleotide sequence: TGTGCCAGCAGCTTAGTGCCCTCTTGGGGGCAAGAGACCCAGTACTTC. Encoded protein: CASSLVPSWGQETQYF. Looking up the rest from reference TRBV7-8 and TRBJ2-5 gives the full variable domain: GAGVSQSPRYKVAKRGQDVALRCDPISGHVSLFWYQQALGQGPEFLTYFQNEAQLDKSGLPSDRFFAERPEGSVSTLKIQRTQQEDSAVYLCASSLVPSWGQETQYFGPGTRLLVL.

The CDR3 loop is CASMGLAGGPYEQYF. The CDR3 nucleotides are TGTGCCAGCATGGGTTTAGCGGGAGGGCCCTACGAGCAGTACTTC. The genes are TRBV2 and TRBJ2-7; 11 bases are a match to TRBD2. Germline CDR1 is SNHLY and CDR2 is FYNNEI. The J segment lost 2 bases and the V segment lost 7 bases, leaving 7 bases of the junction unmatched. The CDR3 loop spans 15 amino acids.

This clone was found once. The chain has TRBV5-4 and TRBJ2-1; D uncertain. The CDR3 is 13 amino acids. The germline CDR1 and CDR2 sequences are SGHNT and YYREEE (reference sequence). Trimming removed 6 bases from V and 5 bases from J, with 12 bases in between. In DNA form, the CDR3 reads TGTGCCAGCACCTACGCTCTAAACAATGAGCAGTTCTTC. Translating it yields CASTYALNNEQFF. Full variable domain (rest looked up from reference TRBV5-4 and TRBJ2-1): ETGVTQSPTHLIKTRGQQVTLRCSSQSGHNTVSWYQQALGQGPQFIFQYYREEENGRGNFPPRFSGLQFPNYSSELNVNALELDDSALYLCASTYALNNEQFFGPGTRLTVL.

The rearrangement links TRBV9 to TRBJ2-1, with D hard to call. Germline-derived CDR1 and CDR2 are SGDLS and YYNGEE. This CDR3 spans 14 amino acids. The germline V and J ends were trimmed by 7 bases and 1 base, with 12 bases remaining between them. This chain's CDR3 is CASGRGPSYNEQFF. The CDR3 DNA is TGTGCCAGCGGACGTGGGCCTTCCTACAATGAGCAGTTCTTC.

About this clone itself: One end of the junction varies from germline; a read error may be responsible. The V and J genes are TRBV11-3 and TRBJ1-1, with no clear D. Germline V gene data show CDR1 as SGHNT and CDR2 as YENEEA. CDR3 length equals 11 residues. The CDR3 DNA sequence: TGTGCCAGCAGCCGCAGCTCTGAGGCTTTCTTT. It is translated as CASSRSSEAFF.